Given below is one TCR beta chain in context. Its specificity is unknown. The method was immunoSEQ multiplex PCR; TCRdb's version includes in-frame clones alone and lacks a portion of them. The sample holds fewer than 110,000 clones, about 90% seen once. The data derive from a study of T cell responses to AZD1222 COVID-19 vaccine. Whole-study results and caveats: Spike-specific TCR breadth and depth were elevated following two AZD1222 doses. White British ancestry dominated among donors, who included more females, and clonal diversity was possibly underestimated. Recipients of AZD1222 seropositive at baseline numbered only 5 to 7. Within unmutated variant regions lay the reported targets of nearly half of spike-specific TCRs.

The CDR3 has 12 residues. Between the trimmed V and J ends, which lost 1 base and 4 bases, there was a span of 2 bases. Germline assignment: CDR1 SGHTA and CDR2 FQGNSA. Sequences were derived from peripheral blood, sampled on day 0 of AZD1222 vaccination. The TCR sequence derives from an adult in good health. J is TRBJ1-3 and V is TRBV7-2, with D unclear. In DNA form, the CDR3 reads TGTGCCAGCAGCTTAGAAGGAAACACCATATATTTT. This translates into CASSLEGNTIYF.